This entry describes one TCR beta chain. Its antigen is not identified. The data originate from a study of cytomegalovirus exposure and HLA in healthy donors. Study-level findings and limits: Accurate HLA-A and HLA-B prediction from TCR beta sequences was reported for most subjects. Researchers reported in a later analysis that common viral pathogens appeared linked to several top clusters. In a later analysis, HLA-associated TCR beta chains were more clonally expanded than equally common others.

The CDR3 covers 13 residues. The germline V gene encodes CDR1 MNHNS and CDR2 SASEGT. Trimming left V 6 bases short and J 0 bases short, with 8 bases between. The PCR used 60 Vbeta and 13 Jbeta primers. Profiled with immunoSEQ multiplex PCR; TCRdb holds only in-frame clones, not every one. Among around 260,000 clones listed, about 80% were seen once. Sequenced: PBMCs. The V and J genes are TRBV6-1 and TRBJ2-5; no clear D. This TCR was sampled from a girl aged 2 to 10 in good health and CMV-seronegative. CDR3 in DNA: TGTGCCAGCAGCTTACAACACCAAGAGACCCAGTACTTC. It encodes CASSLQHQETQYF.